The following is a T cell receptor beta chain sequence with its context. Its antigen remains unknown. TCRdb keeps only in-frame clones here, not all; method: immunoSEQ multiplex PCR. The sample records over 65,000 clones, approximately 86% being singletons. This sample was included in a study of OX40 agonist ivuxolimab in advanced cancers. Broader study findings: Dosing at 0.1 to 3.0 mg/kg was accompanied by clonal expansion of CD4+ and CD8+ blood T cells by week 6. Among the least clonally expanded were partial responders at 0.1-3.0 mg/kg.

Germline V gives CDR1 SGHTA, CDR2 FQGTGA. V shed 5 bases and J shed 0 bases, with 7 bases lying between them. The CDR3 length is 14 residues. The receptor comes from an adult with an advanced solid tumor such as melanoma, head and neck, liver or kidney cancer. The chain has TRBV7-3 and TRBJ2-2; weak D call: TRBD1 (6 bases). The source material was CD4+ or CD8+ T cells sorted from blood, sampled in a trial of the OX40 agonist ivuxolimab. CDR3 DNA sequence: TGTGCCAGCAGCAGACAGGCGAACACCGGGGAGCTGTTTTTT. It specifies CASSRQANTGELFF.